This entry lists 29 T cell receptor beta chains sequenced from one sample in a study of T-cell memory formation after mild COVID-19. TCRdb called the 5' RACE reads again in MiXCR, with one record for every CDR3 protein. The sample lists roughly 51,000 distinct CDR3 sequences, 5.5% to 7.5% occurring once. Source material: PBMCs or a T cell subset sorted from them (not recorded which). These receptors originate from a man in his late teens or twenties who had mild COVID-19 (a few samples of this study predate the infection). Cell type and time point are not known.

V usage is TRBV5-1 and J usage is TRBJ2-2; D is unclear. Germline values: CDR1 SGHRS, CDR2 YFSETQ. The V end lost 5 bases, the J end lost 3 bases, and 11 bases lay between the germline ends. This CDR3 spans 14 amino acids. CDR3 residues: CASRLSSYTGELFF. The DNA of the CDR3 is TGCGCCAGCAGGCTCAGCTCGTACACCGGGGAGCTGTTTTTT.

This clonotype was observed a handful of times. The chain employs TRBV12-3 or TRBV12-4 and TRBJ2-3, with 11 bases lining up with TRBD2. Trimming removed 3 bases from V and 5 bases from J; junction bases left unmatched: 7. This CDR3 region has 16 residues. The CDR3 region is CASSFYSGGAIDTQYF. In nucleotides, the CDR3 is TGTGCCAGCAGTTTTTATAGCGGGGGGGCCATAGATACGCAGTATTTT.

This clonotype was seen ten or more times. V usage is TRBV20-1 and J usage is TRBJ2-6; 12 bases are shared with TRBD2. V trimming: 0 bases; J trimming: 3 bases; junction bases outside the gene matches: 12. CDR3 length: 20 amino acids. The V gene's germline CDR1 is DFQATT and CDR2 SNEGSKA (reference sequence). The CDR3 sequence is CSARDGPSSGGAGGANVLTF. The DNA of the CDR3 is TGCAGTGCTAGAGATGGCCCCTCTAGCGGGGGGGCCGGTGGGGCCAACGTCCTGACTTTC.

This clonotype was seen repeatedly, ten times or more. CDR3 in amino acids: CASSPWGLTDTQYF. The DNA for the CDR3 is TGTGCCAGCAGCCCGTGGGGCTTAACAGATACGCAGTATTTT. The chain has TRBV7-9 and TRBJ2-3; TRBD1 is a possible D gene (5 bases). Germline loops: CDR1 SEHNR, CDR2 FQNEAQ (reference sequence). CDR3 length: 14 residues. The V end was cut by 5 bases, the J end by 3 bases, with 12 bases between.

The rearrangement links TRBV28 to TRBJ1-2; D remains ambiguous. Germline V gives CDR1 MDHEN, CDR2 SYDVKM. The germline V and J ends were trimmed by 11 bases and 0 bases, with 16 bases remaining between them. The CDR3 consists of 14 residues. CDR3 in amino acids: CAVGSYASNYGYTF. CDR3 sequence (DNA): TGTGCCGTGGGCAGCTACGCATCTAACTATGGCTACACCTTC.

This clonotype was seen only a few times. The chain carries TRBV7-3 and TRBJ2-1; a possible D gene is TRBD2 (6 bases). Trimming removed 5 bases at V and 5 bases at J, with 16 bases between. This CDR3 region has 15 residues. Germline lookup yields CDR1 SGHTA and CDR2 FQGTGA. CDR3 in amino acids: CASSAVWAGNNEQFF. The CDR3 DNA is TGTGCCAGCAGCGCCGTCTGGGCGGGGAACAATGAGCAGTTCTTC. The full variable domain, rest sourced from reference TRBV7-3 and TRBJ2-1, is GAGVSQTPSNKVTEKGKYVELRCDPISGHTALYWYRQSLGQGPEFLIYFQGTGAADDSGLPNDRFFAVRPEGSVSTLKIQRTERGDSAVYLCASSAVWAGNNEQFFGPGTRLTVL.

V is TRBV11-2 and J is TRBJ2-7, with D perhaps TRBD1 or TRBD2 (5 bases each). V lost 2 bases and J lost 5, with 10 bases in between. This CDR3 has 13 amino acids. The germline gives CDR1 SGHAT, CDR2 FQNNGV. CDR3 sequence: CASSLWLGDEQYF. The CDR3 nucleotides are TGTGCCAGCAGCTTATGGTTGGGGGACGAGCAGTACTTC.

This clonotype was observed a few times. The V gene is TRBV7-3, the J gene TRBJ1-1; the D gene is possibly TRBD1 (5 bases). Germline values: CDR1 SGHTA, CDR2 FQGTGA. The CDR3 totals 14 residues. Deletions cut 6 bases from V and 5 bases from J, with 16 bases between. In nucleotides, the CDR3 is TGTGCCAGCAGTCCCCAGGGTGAGGGGACTGAAGCTTTCTTT. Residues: CASSPQGEGTEAFF.

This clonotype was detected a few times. The CDR3 region is CASSPQGALNQPQHF. CDR3 sequence (DNA): TGTGCCAGCAGTCCACAGGGGGCCCTCAATCAGCCCCAGCATTTT. This sequence joins TRBV12-3 or TRBV12-4 and TRBJ1-5; TRBD1 aligns across 9 bases. This CDR3 contains 15 residues. Unmatched junction bases numbered 5, after V lost 5 bases and J lost 3 bases.

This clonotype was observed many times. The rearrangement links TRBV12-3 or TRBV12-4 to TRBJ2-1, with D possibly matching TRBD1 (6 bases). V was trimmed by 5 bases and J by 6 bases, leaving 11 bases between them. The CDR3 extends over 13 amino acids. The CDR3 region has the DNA TGTGCCAGCAGTCTTCGACAGGTCAATGAGCAGTTCTTC. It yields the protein CASSLRQVNEQFF.

CDR3 protein: CASSVQGGNQPQHF. The CDR3 DNA reads as TGCGCCAGCAGCGTACAGGGCGGCAATCAGCCCCAGCATTTT. The chain employs TRBV5-1 and TRBJ1-5; D possibly corresponds to TRBD1 (6 bases). The CDR3 is 14 amino acids. Germline V gives CDR1 SGHRS, CDR2 YFSETQ. V dropped 4 bases and J dropped 2 bases, with 10 bases sitting between them.

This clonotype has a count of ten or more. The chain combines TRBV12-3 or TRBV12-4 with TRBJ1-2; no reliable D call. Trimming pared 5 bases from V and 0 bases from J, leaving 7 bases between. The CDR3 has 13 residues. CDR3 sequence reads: CASSLSANYGYTF. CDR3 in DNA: TGTGCCAGCAGTCTTTCAGCTAACTATGGCTACACCTTC.

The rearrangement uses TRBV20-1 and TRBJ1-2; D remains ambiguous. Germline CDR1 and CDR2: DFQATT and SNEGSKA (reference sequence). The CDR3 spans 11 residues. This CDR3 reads CSIDSNYGYTF. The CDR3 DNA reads TGCAGCATCGATTCTAACTATGGCTACACCTTC.

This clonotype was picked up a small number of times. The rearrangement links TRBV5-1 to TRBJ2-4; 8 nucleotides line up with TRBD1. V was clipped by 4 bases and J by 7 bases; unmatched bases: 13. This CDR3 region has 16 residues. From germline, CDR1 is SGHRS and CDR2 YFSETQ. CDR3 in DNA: TGCGCCAGCAGCCCACAAGGGACAGGTCTGGGGAACATTCAGTACTTC. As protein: CASSPQGTGLGNIQYF.

The CDR3 spells CASGTGGETQYF. CDR3 in DNA: TGTGCCTCCGGGACAGGGGGAGAGACCCAGTACTTC. This chain connects TRBV6-5 to TRBJ2-5, with 11 bases lining up with TRBD1. With V trimmed by 11 bases and J by 4 bases, 3 bases remained unmatched. Germline V lookup: CDR1 MNHEY, CDR2 SVGAGI. The CDR3 sequence is 12 residues long.

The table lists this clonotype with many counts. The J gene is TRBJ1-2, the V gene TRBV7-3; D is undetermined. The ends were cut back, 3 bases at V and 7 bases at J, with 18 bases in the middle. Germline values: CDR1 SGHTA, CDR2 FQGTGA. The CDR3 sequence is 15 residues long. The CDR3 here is CASSFFKDPAGGYTF. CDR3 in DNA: TGTGCCAGCAGCTTTTTCAAGGATCCCGCTGGTGGCTACACCTTC.

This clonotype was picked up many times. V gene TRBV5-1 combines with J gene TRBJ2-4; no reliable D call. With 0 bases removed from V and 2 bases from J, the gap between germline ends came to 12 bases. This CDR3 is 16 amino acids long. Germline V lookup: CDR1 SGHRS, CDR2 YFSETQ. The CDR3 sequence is CASSLDRPAPKNIQYF. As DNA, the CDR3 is TGCGCCAGCAGCTTGGACAGACCAGCTCCCAAAAACATTCAGTACTTC.

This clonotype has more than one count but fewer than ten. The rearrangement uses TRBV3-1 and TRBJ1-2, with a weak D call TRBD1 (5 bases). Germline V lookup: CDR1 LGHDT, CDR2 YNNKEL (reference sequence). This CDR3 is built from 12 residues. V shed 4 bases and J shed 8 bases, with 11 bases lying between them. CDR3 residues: CASSPQGDGYTF. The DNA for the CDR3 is TGTGCCAGCAGCCCCCAGGGTGACGGCTACACCTTC.

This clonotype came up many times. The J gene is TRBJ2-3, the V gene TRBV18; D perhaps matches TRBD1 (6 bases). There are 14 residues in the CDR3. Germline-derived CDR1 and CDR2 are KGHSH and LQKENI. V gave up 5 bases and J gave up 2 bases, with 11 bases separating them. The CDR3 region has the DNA TGTGCCAGCTCAGGTACAGGGTTCACAGATACGCAGTATTTT. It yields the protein CASSGTGFTDTQYF.

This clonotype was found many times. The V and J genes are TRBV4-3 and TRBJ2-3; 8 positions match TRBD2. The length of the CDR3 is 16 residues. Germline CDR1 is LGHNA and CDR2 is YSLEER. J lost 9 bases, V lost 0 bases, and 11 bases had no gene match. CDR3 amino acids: CASSQERGVAGQTQYF. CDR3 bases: TGCGCCAGCAGCCAAGAGCGGGGGGTAGCTGGGCAGACGCAGTATTTT.

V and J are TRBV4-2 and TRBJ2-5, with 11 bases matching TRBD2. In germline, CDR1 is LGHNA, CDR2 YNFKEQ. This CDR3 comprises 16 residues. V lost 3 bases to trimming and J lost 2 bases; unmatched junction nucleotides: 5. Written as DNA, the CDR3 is TGTGCCAGCAGCCACCCCGGGACTAGCGGACAAGAGACCCAGTACTTC. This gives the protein CASSHPGTSGQETQYF.

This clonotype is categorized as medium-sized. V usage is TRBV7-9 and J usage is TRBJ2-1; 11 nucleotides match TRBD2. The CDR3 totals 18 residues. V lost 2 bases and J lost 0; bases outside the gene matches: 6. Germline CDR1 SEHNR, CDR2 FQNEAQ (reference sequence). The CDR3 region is CASSLQLAGAGSYNEQFF. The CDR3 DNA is TGTGCCAGCAGCTTACAACTAGCGGGGGCCGGCTCCTACAATGAGCAGTTCTTC. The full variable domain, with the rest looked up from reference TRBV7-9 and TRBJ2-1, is DTGVSQNPRHKITKRGQNVTFRCDPISEHNRLYWYRQTLGQGPEFLTYFQNEAQLEKSRLLSDRFSAERPKGSFSTLEIQRTEQGDSAMYLCASSLQLAGAGSYNEQFFGPGTRLTVL.

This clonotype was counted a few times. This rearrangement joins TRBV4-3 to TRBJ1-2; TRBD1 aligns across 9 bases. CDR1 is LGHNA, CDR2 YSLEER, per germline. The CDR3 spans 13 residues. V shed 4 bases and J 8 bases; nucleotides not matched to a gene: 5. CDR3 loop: CASSLDRGQGYTF. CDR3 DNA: TGCGCCAGCAGCCTGGACAGGGGTCAGGGCTACACCTTC.

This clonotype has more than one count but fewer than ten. DNA for the CDR3: TGTGCCAGCAGCGTAGCTGGGGGGCCTAATTCACCCCTCCACTTT. Translated, it gives CASSVAGGPNSPLHF. This rearrangement joins TRBV9 to TRBJ1-6, with TRBD1 as a possible D gene (6 bases). This CDR3 is 15 amino acids long. CDR1 SGDLS and CDR2 YYNGEE come from the germline V gene. Trimming took 0 bases from V and 6 from J, leaving 10 bases between them.

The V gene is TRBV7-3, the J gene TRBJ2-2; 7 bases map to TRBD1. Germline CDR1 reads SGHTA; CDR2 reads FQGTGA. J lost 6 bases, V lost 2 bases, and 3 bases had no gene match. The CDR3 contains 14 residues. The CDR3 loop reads CASSLDRAPGELFF. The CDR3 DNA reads TGTGCCAGCAGCTTAGACAGGGCCCCCGGGGAGCTGTTTTTT.

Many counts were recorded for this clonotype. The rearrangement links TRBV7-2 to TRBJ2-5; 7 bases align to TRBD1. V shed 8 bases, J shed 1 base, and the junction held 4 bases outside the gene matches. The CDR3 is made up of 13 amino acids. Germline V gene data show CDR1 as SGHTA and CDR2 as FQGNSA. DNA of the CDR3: TGTGCCAGCTGCCCAGGGGGCCAAGAGACCCAGTACTTC. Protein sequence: CASCPGGQETQYF.

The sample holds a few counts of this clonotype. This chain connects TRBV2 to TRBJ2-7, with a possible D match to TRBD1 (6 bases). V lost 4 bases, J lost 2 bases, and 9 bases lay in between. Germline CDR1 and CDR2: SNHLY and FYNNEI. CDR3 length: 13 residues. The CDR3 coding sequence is TGTGCCAGCAGTGGACAGGCCACCTACGAGCAGTACTTC. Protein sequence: CASSGQATYEQYF.

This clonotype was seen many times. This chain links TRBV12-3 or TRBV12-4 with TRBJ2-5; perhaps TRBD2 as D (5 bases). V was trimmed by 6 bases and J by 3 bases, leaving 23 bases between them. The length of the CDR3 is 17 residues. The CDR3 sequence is CASSPRAGIKAEETQYF. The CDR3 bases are TGTGCCAGCAGCCCCCGGGCAGGCATAAAAGCGGAAGAGACCCAGTACTTC.

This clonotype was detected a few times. CDR3 sequence (DNA): TGTGCCAGCAGCCAAGGGGGTTTCTGGGGGAACACTGAAGCTTTCTTT. Translating gives CASSQGGFWGNTEAFF. V usage is TRBV14 and J usage is TRBJ1-1; D ambiguous. CDR1 is SGHDN and CDR2 is FVKESK in the germline V gene. The CDR3 spans 16 residues. V was cut by 1 base and J by 1 base, with 13 bases left in between. The full variable domain, in which reference TRBV14 and TRBJ1-1 provide the parts outside the CDR3, is EAGVTQFPSHSVIEKGQTVTLRCDPISGHDNLYWYRRVMGKEIKFLLHFVKESKQDESGMPNNRFLAERTGGTYSTLKVQPAELEDSGVYFCASSQGGFWGNTEAFFGQGTRLTVV.